The TCR beta chain described here comes from a study of T cell repertoires in cytomegalovirus infection. On the study more broadly: Public TCR beta signatures marked donors with CMV infection and the matching HLA. Overall study findings and caveats: Clonotype analysis showed dominance of the ex vivo response by HLA-C-restricted CMV-specific TCR beta clonotypes. There were carriers of CMV plus the relevant HLA, and cumulative public TCR beta family frequency identified them.

J lost 2 bases, V lost 5 bases, and 12 bases had no gene match. This CDR3 spans 17 amino acids. This clonotype was picked up many times. Its antigen is currently unknown. TCRdb itself ran the reads through MiXCR, one entry per CDR3 protein. The data contain some 180,000 distinct CDR3 sequences, approximately 18% of them singletons. Sequencing was carried out using CD8+ T cells from PBMCs. The origin of this receptor is a human donor in good health (CMV status not recorded). Some clones in this sample may be carry-over from other donors' samples. The genes are TRBV12-3 or TRBV12-4 and TRBJ1-5, with 7 nucleotides matching TRBD1. The CDR3 sequence: CASSLPPTGPGNQPQHF. In DNA, the CDR3 is TGTGCCAGCAGTCTACCCCCGACAGGGCCAGGCAATCAGCCCCAGCATTTT.